This T cell receptor (beta chain) stems from a study of OX40 agonist ivuxolimab in advanced cancers. A single count supports this clone. This CDR3 comprises 13 residues. Germline lookup yields CDR1 SEHNR and CDR2 FQNEAQ (reference sequence). Trimming removed 6 bases from V and 9 bases from J; junction bases left unmatched: 7. The data were produced by immunoSEQ multiplex PCR, yet TCRdb's version contains in-frame clones alone and is incomplete. Found here are roughly 120,000 clones, 85% to 95% of them singletons; the top ten hold approximately 0.81%. The genes are TRBV7-9 and TRBJ2-1, with 8 bases lining up with TRBD1. Sequencing was performed on CD4+ or CD8+ T cells sorted from blood, taken in a trial of the OX40 agonist ivuxolimab. The TCR was taken from an adult with an advanced solid tumor such as melanoma, head and neck, liver or kidney cancer. CDR3 nucleotide sequence: TGTGCCAGCAGTCGACAGGGGATGGGTGAGCAGTTCTTC. Amino acids: CASSRQGMGEQFF.